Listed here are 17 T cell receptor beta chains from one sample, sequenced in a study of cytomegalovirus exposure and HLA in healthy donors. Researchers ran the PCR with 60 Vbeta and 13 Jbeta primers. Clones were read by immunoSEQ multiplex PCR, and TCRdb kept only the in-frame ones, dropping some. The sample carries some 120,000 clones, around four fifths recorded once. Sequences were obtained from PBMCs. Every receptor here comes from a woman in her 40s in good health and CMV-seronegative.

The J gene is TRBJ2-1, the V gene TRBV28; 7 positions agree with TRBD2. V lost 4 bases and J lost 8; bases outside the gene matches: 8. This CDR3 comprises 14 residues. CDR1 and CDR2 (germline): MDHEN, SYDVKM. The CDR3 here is CASSSAGLVHEQFF. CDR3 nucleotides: TGTGCCAGCAGTTCCGCTGGACTAGTCCATGAGCAGTTCTTC.

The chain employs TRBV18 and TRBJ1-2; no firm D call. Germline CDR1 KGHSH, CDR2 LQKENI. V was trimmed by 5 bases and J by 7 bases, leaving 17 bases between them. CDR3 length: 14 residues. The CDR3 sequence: CASSGGNQEGGYTF. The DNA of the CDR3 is TGTGCCAGCTCAGGAGGAAATCAAGAGGGTGGCTACACCTTC.

CDR3 amino acids: CASSWTSGGAHNEQFF. The CDR3, as DNA: TGTGCCAGCAGCTGGACTAGCGGGGGGGCCCACAATGAGCAGTTCTTC. The chain carries TRBV7-2 and TRBJ2-1, with 15 bases identical to TRBD2. CDR1 is SGHTA, CDR2 FQGNSA, per germline. V lost 4 bases to trimming and J lost 5 bases; unmatched junction nucleotides: 3. This CDR3 is built from 16 residues.

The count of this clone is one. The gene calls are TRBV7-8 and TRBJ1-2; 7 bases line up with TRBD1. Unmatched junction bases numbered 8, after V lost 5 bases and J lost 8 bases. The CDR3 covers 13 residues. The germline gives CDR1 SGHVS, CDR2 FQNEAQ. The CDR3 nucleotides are TGTGCCAGCAGCCCCAGGGGGGTCCACGGCTACACCTTC. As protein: CASSPRGVHGYTF. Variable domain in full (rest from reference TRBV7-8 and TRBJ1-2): GAGVSQSPRYKVAKRGQDVALRCDPISGHVSLFWYQQALGQGPEFLTYFQNEAQLDKSGLPSDRFFAERPEGSVSTLKIQRTQQEDSAVYLCASSPRGVHGYTFGSGTRLTVV.

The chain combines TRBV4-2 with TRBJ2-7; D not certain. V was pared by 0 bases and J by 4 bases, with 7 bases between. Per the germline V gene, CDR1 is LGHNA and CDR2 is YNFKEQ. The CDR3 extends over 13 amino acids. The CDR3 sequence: CASSQDRDYEQYF. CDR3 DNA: TGTGCCAGCAGCCAAGATCGCGATTACGAGCAGTACTTC.

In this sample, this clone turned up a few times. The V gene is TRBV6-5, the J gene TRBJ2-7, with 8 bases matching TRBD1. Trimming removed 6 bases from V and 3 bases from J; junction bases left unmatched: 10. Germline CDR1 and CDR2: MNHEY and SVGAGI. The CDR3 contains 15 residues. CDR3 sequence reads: CASSPFWTGLYEQYF. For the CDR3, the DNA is TGTGCCAGCAGCCCCTTCTGGACAGGGCTCTACGAGCAGTACTTC.

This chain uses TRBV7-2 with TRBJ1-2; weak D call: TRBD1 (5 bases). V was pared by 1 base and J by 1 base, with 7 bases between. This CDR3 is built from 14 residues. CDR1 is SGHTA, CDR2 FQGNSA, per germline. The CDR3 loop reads CASSLGQSNYGYTF. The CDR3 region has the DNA TGTGCCAGCAGCTTAGGACAGAGTAACTATGGCTACACCTTC.

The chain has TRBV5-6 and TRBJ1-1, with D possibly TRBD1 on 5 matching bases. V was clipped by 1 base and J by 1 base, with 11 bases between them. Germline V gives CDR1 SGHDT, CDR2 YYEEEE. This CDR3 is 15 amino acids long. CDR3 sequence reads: CASSLLGRGNTEAFF. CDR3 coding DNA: TGTGCCAGCAGCTTGTTAGGTAGGGGGAACACTGAAGCTTTCTTT.

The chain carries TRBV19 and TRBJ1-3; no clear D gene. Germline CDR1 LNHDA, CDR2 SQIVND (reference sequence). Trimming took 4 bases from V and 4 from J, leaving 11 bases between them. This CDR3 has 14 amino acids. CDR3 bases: TGTGCCAGTAGTAGCGAGGACTCCGGAAACACCATATATTTT. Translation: CASSSEDSGNTIYF.

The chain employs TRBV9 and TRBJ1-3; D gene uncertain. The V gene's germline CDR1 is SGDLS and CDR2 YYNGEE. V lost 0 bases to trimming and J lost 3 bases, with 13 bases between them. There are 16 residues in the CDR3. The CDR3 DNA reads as TGTGCCAGCAGCGTAGGTGCAGTCGACTTTGGAAACACCATATATTTT. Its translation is CASSVGAVDFGNTIYF.

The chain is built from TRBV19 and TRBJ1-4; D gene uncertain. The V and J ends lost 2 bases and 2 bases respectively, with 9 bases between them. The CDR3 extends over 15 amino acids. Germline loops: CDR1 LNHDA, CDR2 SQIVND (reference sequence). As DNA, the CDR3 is TGTGCCAGTAGTATAAACGCCGGTACTAATGAAAAACTGTTTTTT. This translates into CASSINAGTNEKLFF.

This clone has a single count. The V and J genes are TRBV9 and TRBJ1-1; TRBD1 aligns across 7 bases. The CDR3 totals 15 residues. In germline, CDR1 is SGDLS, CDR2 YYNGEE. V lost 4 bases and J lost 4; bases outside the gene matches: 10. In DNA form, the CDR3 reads TGTGCCAGCAGCTCACTAGACAGGGCGGGCACTGAAGCTTTCTTT. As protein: CASSSLDRAGTEAFF.

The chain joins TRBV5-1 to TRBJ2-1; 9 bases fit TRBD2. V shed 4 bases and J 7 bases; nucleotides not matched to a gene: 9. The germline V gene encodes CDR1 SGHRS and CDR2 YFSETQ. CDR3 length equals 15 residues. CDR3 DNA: TGCGCCAGCAGCCCCGGGACACTAGCGGGTAATGAGCAGTTCTTC. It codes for CASSPGTLAGNEQFF.

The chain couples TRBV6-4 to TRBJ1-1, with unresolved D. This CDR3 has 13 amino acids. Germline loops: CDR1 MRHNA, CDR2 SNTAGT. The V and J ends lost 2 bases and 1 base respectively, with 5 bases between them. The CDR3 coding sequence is TGTGCCAGCAGTGACCGGGAGAACACTGAAGCTTTCTTT. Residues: CASSDRENTEAFF.

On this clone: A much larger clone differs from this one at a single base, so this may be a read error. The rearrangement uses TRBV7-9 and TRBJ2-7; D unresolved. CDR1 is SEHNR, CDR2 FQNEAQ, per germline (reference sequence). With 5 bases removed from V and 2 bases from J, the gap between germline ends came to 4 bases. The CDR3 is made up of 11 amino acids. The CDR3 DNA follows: TGTGCCAGCAGCCCCGCCTACGAGCAGTACTTC. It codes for CASSPAYEQYF.

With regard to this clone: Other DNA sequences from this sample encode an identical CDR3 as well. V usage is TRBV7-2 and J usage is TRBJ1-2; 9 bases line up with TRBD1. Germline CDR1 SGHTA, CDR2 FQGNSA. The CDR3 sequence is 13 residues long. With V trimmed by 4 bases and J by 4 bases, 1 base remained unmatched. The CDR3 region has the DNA TGTGCCAGCAGCTCGGGACAGGGCTATGGCTACACCTTC. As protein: CASSSGQGYGYTF.

This CDR3 reads CAWSVGASTDTQYF. CDR3 nucleotide sequence: TGTGCCTGGAGTGTGGGAGCTAGCACAGATACGCAGTATTTT. The chain has TRBV30 and TRBJ2-3, with D possibly matching TRBD2 (5 bases). Trimming cost V 0 bases and J 0 bases, with 7 bases left between them. The CDR3 is 14 residues long. Per the germline V gene, CDR1 is GTSNPN and CDR2 is SVGIG (reference sequence). The full variable domain, its missing parts supplied by reference TRBV30 and TRBJ2-3, is SQTIHQWPATLVQPVGSPLSLECTVEGTSNPNLYWYRQAAGRGLQLLFYSVGIGQISSEVPQNLSASRPQDRQFILSSKKLLLSDSGFYLCAWSVGASTDTQYFGPGTRLTVL.